This TCR beta chain was retrieved from a study of CD8+ T cells in alopecia areata. Study in general: Among treated patients, oral tofacitinib was administered at 5 to 10 mg twice daily. Disease severity was quantified as SALT score of affected scalp area.

RNA was isolated and reverse transcribed to cDNA, the sequencing template. Clones were read by immunoSEQ multiplex PCR, and TCRdb kept only the in-frame ones, dropping some. The sample records some 150,000 clones, roughly 50% being singletons. As to this clone: Antigen specificity is unknown.

Notes on the study in general: Numerous expanded lesional clones remained in scalp and blood during tofacitinib. Scalp clonality dropped significantly under tofacitinib, as did expanded CD8+ top-100 clones.

Treatment here: oral pan-JAK inhibitor, 5-10 mg twice daily. This clonotype originated in a human donor with alopecia areata. The starting material was CD4+ T cells sorted from blood, obtained at week 56, from a patient treated with tofacitinib.

This CDR3 is CASSLVPSDYGYTF. The CDR3 DNA reads as TGTGCCAGCAGCTTAGTCCCCTCTGACTATGGCTACACCTTC. The chain recombines TRBV7-8 with TRBJ1-2; D gene unclear. Germline CDR1 reads SGHVS; CDR2 reads FQNEAQ. Trimming took 1 base from V and 3 from J, leaving 9 bases between them. The CDR3 totals 14 residues.